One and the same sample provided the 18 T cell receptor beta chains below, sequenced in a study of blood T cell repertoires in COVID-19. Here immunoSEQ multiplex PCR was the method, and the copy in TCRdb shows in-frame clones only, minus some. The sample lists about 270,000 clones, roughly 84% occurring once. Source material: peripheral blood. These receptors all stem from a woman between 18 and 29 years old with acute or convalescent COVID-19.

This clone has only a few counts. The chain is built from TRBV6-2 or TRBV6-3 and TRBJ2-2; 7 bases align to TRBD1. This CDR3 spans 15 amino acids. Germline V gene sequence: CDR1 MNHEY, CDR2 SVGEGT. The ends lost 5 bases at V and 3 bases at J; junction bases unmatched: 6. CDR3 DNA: TGTGCCAGCAGTGAGAACAGGGGTGACACCGGGGAGCTGTTTTTT. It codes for CASSENRGDTGELFF.

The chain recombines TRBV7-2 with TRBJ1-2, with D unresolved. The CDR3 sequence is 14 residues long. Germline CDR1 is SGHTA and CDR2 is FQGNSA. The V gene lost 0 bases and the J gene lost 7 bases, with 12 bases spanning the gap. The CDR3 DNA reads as TGTGCCAGCAGCTTAGCTTCGGGAGCTGGTGGCTACACCTTC. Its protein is CASSLASGAGGYTF.

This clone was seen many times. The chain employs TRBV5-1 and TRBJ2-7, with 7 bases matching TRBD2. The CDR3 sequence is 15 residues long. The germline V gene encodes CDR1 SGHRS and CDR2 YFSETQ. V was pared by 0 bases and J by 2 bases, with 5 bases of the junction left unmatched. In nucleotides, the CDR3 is TGCGCCAGCAGCTTGGGTCTAGCGGCCACCTACGAGCAGTACTTC. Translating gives CASSLGLAATYEQYF.

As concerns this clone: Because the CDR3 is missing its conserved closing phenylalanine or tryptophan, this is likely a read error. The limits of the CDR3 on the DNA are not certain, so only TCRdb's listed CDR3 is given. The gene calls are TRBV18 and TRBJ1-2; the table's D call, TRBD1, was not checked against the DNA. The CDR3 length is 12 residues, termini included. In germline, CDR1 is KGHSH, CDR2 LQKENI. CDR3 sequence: CASSLTGVETYI.

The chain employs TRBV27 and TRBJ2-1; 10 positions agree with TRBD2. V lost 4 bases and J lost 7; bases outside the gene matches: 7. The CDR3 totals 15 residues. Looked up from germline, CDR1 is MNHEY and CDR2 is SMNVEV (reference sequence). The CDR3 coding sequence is TGTGCCAGCAGTTCCCCGGGACTAGCGAGGAATGAGCAGTTCTTC. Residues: CASSSPGLARNEQFF.

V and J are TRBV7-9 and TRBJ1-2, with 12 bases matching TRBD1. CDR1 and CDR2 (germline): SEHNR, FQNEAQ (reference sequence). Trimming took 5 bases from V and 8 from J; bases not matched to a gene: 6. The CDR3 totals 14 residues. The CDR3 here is CASSGPGTGGGYTF. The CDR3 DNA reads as TGTGCCAGCAGCGGGCCCGGGACAGGGGGCGGCTACACCTTC.

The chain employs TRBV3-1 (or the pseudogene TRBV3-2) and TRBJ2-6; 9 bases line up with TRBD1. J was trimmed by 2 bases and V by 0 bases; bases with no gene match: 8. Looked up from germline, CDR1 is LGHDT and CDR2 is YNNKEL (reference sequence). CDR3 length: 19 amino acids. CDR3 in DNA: TGTGCCAGCAGCCAAGATCAGGACAGGGGAGGACCTGGGGCCAACGTCCTGACTTTC. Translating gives CASSQDQDRGGPGANVLTF.

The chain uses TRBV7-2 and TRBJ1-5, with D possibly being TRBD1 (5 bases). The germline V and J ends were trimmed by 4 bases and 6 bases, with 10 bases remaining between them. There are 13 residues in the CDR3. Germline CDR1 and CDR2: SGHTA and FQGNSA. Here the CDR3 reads CASSSPQGQPQHF. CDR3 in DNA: TGTGCCAGCAGCTCCCCCCAGGGTCAGCCCCAGCATTTT.

CDR3: CASSQDPGTGREKLFF. The CDR3 nucleotides are TGCGCCAGCAGCCAAGACCCCGGGACAGGACGTGAAAAACTGTTTTTT. This chain joins TRBV4-1 and TRBJ1-4, with 8 bases matching TRBD1. The CDR3 extends over 16 amino acids. The germline gives CDR1 MGHRA, CDR2 YSYEKL. V lost 0 bases and J lost 7; bases outside the gene matches: 7.

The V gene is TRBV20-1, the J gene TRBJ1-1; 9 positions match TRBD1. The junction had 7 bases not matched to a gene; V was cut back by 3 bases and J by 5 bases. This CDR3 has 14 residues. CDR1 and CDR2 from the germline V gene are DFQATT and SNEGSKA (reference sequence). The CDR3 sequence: CSASNRDRETEAFF. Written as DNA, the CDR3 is TGCAGTGCTAGTAACCGGGACAGGGAAACTGAAGCTTTCTTT.

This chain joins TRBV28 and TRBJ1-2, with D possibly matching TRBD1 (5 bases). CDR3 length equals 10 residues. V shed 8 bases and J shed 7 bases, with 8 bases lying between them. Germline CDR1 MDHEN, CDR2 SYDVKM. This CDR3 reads CASSGGGYTF. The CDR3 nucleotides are TGTGCCAGCTCCGGGGGTGGCTACACCTTC.

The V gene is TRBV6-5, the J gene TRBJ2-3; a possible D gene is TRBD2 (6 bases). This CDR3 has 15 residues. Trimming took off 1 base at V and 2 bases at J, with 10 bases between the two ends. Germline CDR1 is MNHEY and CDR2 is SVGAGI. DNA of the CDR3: TGTGCCAGCAGTTACTGGTCGGGAGTCACAGATACGCAGTATTTT. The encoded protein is CASSYWSGVTDTQYF.

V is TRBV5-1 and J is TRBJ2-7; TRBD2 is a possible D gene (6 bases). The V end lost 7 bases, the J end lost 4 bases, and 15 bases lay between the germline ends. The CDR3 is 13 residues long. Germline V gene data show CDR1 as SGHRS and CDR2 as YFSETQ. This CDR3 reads CASGWDSVYEQYF. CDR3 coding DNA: TGCGCCAGCGGGTGGGACTCAGTATACGAGCAGTACTTC.

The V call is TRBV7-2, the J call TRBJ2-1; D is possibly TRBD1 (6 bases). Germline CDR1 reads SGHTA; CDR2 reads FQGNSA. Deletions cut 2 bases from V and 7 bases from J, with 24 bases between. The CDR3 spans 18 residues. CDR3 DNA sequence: TGTGCCAGCAGCTTATTTACCCCCACACAGGGTTTTAGAAATGAGCAGTTCTTC. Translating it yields CASSLFTPTQGFRNEQFF.

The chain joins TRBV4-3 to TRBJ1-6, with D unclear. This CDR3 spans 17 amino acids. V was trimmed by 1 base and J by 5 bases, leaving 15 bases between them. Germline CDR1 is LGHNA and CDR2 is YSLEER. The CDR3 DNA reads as TGCGCCAGCAGCCAAGGGTCGTTCACATCTGATAATTCACCCCTCCACTTT. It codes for CASSQGSFTSDNSPLHF.

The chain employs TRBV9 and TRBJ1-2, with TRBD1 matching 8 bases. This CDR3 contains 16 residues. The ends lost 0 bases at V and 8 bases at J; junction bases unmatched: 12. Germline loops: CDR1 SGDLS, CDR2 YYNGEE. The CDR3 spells CASSVAQADRGQGYTF. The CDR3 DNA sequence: TGTGCCAGCAGCGTAGCCCAAGCAGACAGGGGCCAGGGCTACACCTTC. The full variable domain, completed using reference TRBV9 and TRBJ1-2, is DSGVTQTPKHLITATGQRVTLRCSPRSGDLSVYWYQQSLDQGLQFLIQYYNGEERAKGNILERFSAQQFPDLHSELNLSSLELGDSALYFCASSVAQADRGQGYTFGSGTRLTVV.

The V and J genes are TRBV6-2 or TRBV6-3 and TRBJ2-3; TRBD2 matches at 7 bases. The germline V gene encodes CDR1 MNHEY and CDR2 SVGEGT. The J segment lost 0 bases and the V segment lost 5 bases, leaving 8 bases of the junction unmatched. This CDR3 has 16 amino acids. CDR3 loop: CASSLPGGSSTDTQYF. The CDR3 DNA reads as TGTGCCAGCAGTCTTCCGGGCGGGAGTAGCACAGATACGCAGTATTTT.

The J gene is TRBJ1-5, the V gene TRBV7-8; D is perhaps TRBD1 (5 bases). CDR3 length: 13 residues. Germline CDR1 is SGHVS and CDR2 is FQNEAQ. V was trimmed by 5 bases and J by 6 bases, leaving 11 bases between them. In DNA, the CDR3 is TGTGCCAGCAGCCGTCTTAGGGGTCAGCCCCAGCATTTT. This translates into CASSRLRGQPQHF.